These T cell receptor beta chains were read from a single sample in a study of T cells in Graves' hyperthyroidism and ophthalmopathy. One entry per CDR3 protein results from TCRdb running MiXCR on the multiplex PCR reads. The table includes approximately 620,000 distinct CDR3 sequences, roughly 14% detected once. Sequencing was carried out using blood. Source of these receptors: a woman under 40 with Graves' hyperthyroidism that later progressed to Graves' ophthalmopathy. Both conserved end residues are part of each CDR3. D genes are given only for firm matches. Size values are once, few and many counts, or a class for expanded clones, and some rows have none.

j_call clone_size v_call d_call cdr3_aa cdr3_nt
TRBJ1-5 - TRBV4-1 - CASSQETGQANQPQHF TGCGCCAGCAGCCAAGAAACAGGACAAGCCAATCAGCCCCAGCATTTT
TRBJ2-3 many TRBV19 - CASSQPSTDTQYF TGTGCCAGTAGTCAACCTAGCACAGATACGCAGTATTTT
TRBJ2-2 - TRBV19 TRBD2 CASTLADANTAELFF TGTGCCAGTACCCTAGCGGACGCGAACACCGCGGAGCTGTTTTTT
TRBJ1-2 - TRBV7-9 TRBD1 CASSRGQTFGYTF TGTGCCAGCAGCCGGGGACAGACTTTTGGCTACACCTTC
TRBJ2-5 few TRBV5-1 - CASSLAEPVGETQYF TGCGCCAGCAGCTTGGCCGAGCCGGTCGGAGAGACCCAGTACTTC
TRBJ1-1 many TRBV19 - CASSITGGSTEAFF TGTGCCAGTAGTATAACGGGGGGCTCCACTGAAGCTTTCTTT
TRBJ2-1 many TRBV11-2 TRBD1 CASSWDSHNEQFF TGTGCCAGCAGCTGGGACAGTCACAATGAGCAGTTCTTC
TRBJ2-3 many TRBV19 - CASSSRGTGSRATDTQYF TGTGCCAGTAGTAGCCGGGGGACCGGTTCTCGAGCCACAGATACGCAGTATTTT
TRBJ1-1 many TRBV7-3 - CASSLTTNTEAFF TGTGCCAGCAGCTTAACTACAAACACTGAAGCTTTCTTT
TRBJ2-7 many TRBV11-3 - CASSSDFPYEQYF TGTGCCAGCAGCTCGGACTTCCCCTACGAGCAGTACTTC
TRBJ2-3 many TRBV7-9 - CASSRQTDTQYF TGTGCCAGCAGCCGACAGACAGATACGCAGTATTTT